A single sample is the source of the 16 T cell receptor beta chains below, sequenced in a study of T cells in Graves' hyperthyroidism and ophthalmopathy. Regions amplified from RNA transcripts were the TCR beta CDR3 regions. HTBI primers drove first-round RT-PCR of the TCR CDR3. TCRdb reprocessed the multiplex PCR reads with MiXCR, giving one entry per CDR3 protein. In the table there are over 450,000 distinct CDR3 sequences, approximately 15% of which are singletons. The specimen was blood. These receptor sequences come from a woman aged 18-29 years with Graves' hyperthyroidism.

This clonotype has at least ten counts. The V and J genes are TRBV20-1 and TRBJ2-5; D tentatively fits TRBD1 or TRBD2 (5 bases each). The length of the CDR3 is 12 residues. Looked up from germline, CDR1 is DFQATT and CDR2 is SNEGSKA (reference sequence). The V end was cut by 6 bases, the J end by 7 bases, with 15 bases between. The CDR3, as DNA: TGCAGTGCCGATTGGGACCTAGGGACCCAGTACTTC. Protein sequence: CSADWDLGTQYF.

In its sample, this clonotype was seen many times. The genes are TRBV5-1 and TRBJ2-1; 10 bases agree with TRBD2. The CDR3 contains 15 residues. CDR1 and CDR2 from the germline V gene are SGHRS and YFSETQ. V was clipped by 0 bases and J by 14 bases; unmatched bases: 11. DNA for the CDR3: TGCGCCAGCAGCTTGGCAGCGGGAGGGTCCACAATTGAGTTCTTC. It encodes CASSLAAGGSTIEFF. The full variable domain, rest sourced from reference TRBV5-1 and TRBJ2-1, is KAGVTQTPRYLIKTRGQQVTLSCSPISGHRSVSWYQQTPGQGLQFLFEYFSETQRNKGNFPGRFSGRQFSNSRSEMNVSTLELGDSALYLCASSLAAGGSTIEFFGPGTRLTVL.

The rearrangement links TRBV20-1 to TRBJ2-3; unclear D gene. CDR1 and CDR2 (germline): DFQATT, SNEGSKA (reference sequence). This CDR3 has 12 residues. V was shortened by 6 bases and J by 1 base, with 8 bases between the two germline ends. The CDR3 protein is CSAPLGTDTQYF. Written as DNA, the CDR3 is TGCAGTGCACCCCTCGGCACAGATACGCAGTATTTT.

This clonotype ranks as medium-sized. J is TRBJ2-5 and V is TRBV11-2; D may be TRBD1 (5 bases). This CDR3 spans 13 amino acids. CDR1 is SGHAT and CDR2 is FQNNGV in the germline V gene. Trimming took off 1 base at V and 5 bases at J, with 8 bases between the two ends. As DNA, the CDR3 is TGTGCCAGCAGCTTAGCAGGGCTGGAGACCCAGTACTTC. This gives the protein CASSLAGLETQYF.

At least ten counts were recorded for this clonotype. The chain uses TRBV19 and TRBJ1-1; no definite D call. Germline values: CDR1 LNHDA, CDR2 SQIVND (reference sequence). V lost 3 bases, J lost 6 bases, and 11 bases lay in between. CDR3 length: 13 residues. CDR3 loop: CASSINRIAEAFF. CDR3 in DNA: TGTGCCAGTAGTATTAATAGGATAGCTGAAGCTTTCTTT.

This clonotype was seen a few times. This chain joins TRBV29-1 and TRBJ2-1; TRBD1 is a possible D gene (6 bases). V lost 8 bases to trimming and J lost 5 bases, with 19 bases between them. CDR3 length: 14 residues. The germline V gene has CDR1 SQVTM and CDR2 ANQGSEA. The CDR3 loop reads CSLWAGAVNNEQFF. The CDR3 DNA reads TGCAGCCTTTGGGCAGGGGCGGTTAACAATGAGCAGTTCTTC.

This clonotype was seen repeatedly, ten times or more. This rearrangement joins TRBV20-1 to TRBJ2-7; 7 positions match TRBD2. The CDR3 sequence is 15 residues long. V lost 2 bases and J lost 4; bases outside the gene matches: 11. Germline-derived CDR1 and CDR2 are DFQATT and SNEGSKA (reference sequence). The CDR3, as DNA: TGCAGTGCTAGACCACCTAGCGGAGTAGGATACGAGCAGTACTTC. Its translation: CSARPPSGVGYEQYF.

This clonotype has only one observation. This may be a read error: a much more frequent sequence differs by one nucleotide. V is TRBV6-1 and J is TRBJ2-7, with 7 bases lining up with TRBD2. V lost 6 bases to trimming and J lost 3 bases; unmatched junction nucleotides: 14. Per germline, CDR1 MNHNS and CDR2 SASEGT. This CDR3 contains 16 residues. CDR3 protein: CASSAGLSGMNYEQYV. The CDR3 coding sequence is TGTGCCAGCAGCGCCGGCTTGAGCGGGATGAACTACGAGCAGTACGTC.

V gene TRBV3-1 combines with J gene TRBJ1-2, with D possibly matching TRBD1 (5 bases). This CDR3 has 16 residues. Trimming cost V 1 base and J 8 bases, with 20 bases left between them. Germline V CDR1 and CDR2: LGHDT, YNNKEL (reference sequence). The CDR3 nucleotides read TGTGCCAGCAGCCAAGGTGGGACGGAGACCCTTGAGGGCTACACCTTC. Protein sequence: CASSQGGTETLEGYTF. Variable domain in full (rest from reference TRBV3-1 and TRBJ1-2): DTAVSQTPKYLVTQMGNDKSIKCEQNLGHDTMYWYKQDSKKFLKIMFSYNNKELIINETVPNRFSPKSPDKAHLNLHINSLELGDSAVYFCASSQGGTETLEGYTFGSGTRLTVV.

In its sample, this clonotype was seen many times. This chain uses TRBV30 with TRBJ2-1; no reliable D call. The CDR3 is 15 residues long. Trimming removed 3 bases from V and 6 bases from J, with 18 bases in between. Per germline, CDR1 GTSNPN and CDR2 SVGIG (reference sequence). The CDR3 protein is CAWRFQKGNRNEQFF. DNA of the CDR3: TGTGCCTGGAGATTTCAGAAGGGAAATCGCAATGAGCAGTTCTTC.

This clonotype was recorded many times. The rearrangement links TRBV20-1 to TRBJ2-1; 11 bases fit TRBD2. The ends lost 3 bases at V and 2 bases at J; junction bases unmatched: 3. Germline loops: CDR1 DFQATT, CDR2 SNEGSKA (reference sequence). The CDR3 is 15 residues long. CDR3 protein: CSASPGLAAYNEQFF. The CDR3 coding sequence is TGCAGTGCTAGTCCGGGACTAGCGGCCTACAATGAGCAGTTCTTC.

V usage is TRBV19 and J usage is TRBJ1-4; D may be TRBD1 (5 bases). V was cut by 0 bases and J by 6 bases, with 14 bases left in between. Germline CDR1 and CDR2: LNHDA and SQIVND (reference sequence). CDR3 size: 16 residues. The CDR3 protein is CASSIEGRSFYEKLFF. The CDR3 DNA sequence: TGTGCCAGTAGTATAGAGGGACGAAGTTTTTATGAAAAACTGTTTTTT.

This clonotype has at least ten counts. V gene TRBV18 combines with J gene TRBJ1-1; 7 bases are shared with TRBD1. Germline V lookup: CDR1 KGHSH, CDR2 LQKENI. V was clipped by 4 bases and J by 1 base; unmatched bases: 6. CDR3 length: 15 amino acids. CDR3 sequence reads: CASSLGRTGNTEAFF. Written as DNA, the CDR3 is TGTGCCAGCTCACTCGGCCGGACAGGGAACACTGAAGCTTTCTTT.

Worth noting for this clonotype: The junction departs from germline at one end; a sequencing error may be responsible. The chain joins TRBV10-1 to TRBJ2-2; D perhaps matches TRBD2 (6 bases). There are 13 residues in the CDR3. From germline, CDR1 is WNHNN and CDR2 SYGVQD (reference sequence). The CDR3 DNA is TGCGCCAGCAGTGAGTCACTGCGCGGGGAGCTGCTTTTT. Residues: CASSESLRGELLF.

The J gene is TRBJ2-1, the V gene TRBV6-1; D possibly corresponds to TRBD1 (5 bases). The V end was cut by 8 bases, the J end by 3 bases, with 14 bases between. The CDR3 has 14 amino acids. Per germline, CDR1 MNHNS and CDR2 SASEGT. The DNA of the CDR3 is TGTGCCAGCCATGGGGCACGGCGCTACAATGAGCAGTTCTTC. Its protein is CASHGARRYNEQFF.

This clonotype was detected many times. The V gene is TRBV29-1, the J gene TRBJ2-5; no firm D call. The CDR3 extends over 12 amino acids. Germline lookup yields CDR1 SQVTM and CDR2 ANQGSEA. Trimming removed 6 bases from V and 5 bases from J, with 13 bases in between. The CDR3 sequence is CSVPRISETQYF. The DNA of the CDR3 is TGCAGCGTCCCCCGGATTTCGGAGACCCAGTACTTC.